The T cell receptor (beta chain) under discussion was sequenced for a study of T cells in Graves' hyperthyroidism and ophthalmopathy (dated by TCRdb to the late 2010s). Background for the entire study: Peripheral blood was collected at initial diagnosis, before any treatment. Prospective prediction of ophthalmopathy was tested in an independent validation cohort of 18 hyperthyroidism patients and roughly 16 patients who later progressed to ophthalmopathy. The paper describes TCR Vbeta CDR3 sequencing of 120 to 150 peripheral blood samples, made up of 43 ophthalmopathy patients, around 78 hyperthyroidism patients and 17 progressor patients. A discovery cohort of about a hundred patients, approximately 45 with Graves' ophthalmopathy and approximately 57 with stable Graves' hyperthyroidism, was used to find distinguishing TCR V-J signatures. After sampling, hyperthyroidism patients received methimazole starting at 30 mg daily, and ophthalmopathy patients received high-dose intravenous methylprednisolone. The 75 to 100 discovery patients were randomly split 7:3 into training and test sets. In about six Graves' hyperthyroidism patients, the study also compared T-cell repertoires from thyroid tissue with T-cell repertoires from blood. On the study overall, not on this receptor specifically: Most expanded thyroid clonotypes (frequency above 0.001) were also detected in blood, suggesting blood repertoires may reflect thyroid immune responses. Sample size was not statistically predetermined, and blinding of investigators to group allocation was not performed. A 13 V-J signature model separated ophthalmopathy from stable hyperthyroidism, with 87.88% sensitivity and roughly 81% specificity in cross-validation and 80%/75% in testing. During validation, the model predicted progression to ophthalmopathy a median of approximately 7 months ahead of onset, with around 65% sensitivity and 72% to 80% specificity.

The TCR beta CDR3 regions were amplified from RNA transcripts. A first-round RT-PCR of the TCR CDR3 used the HTBI primer set with the Qiagen OneStep RT-PCR kit. The libraries were constructed in a second round of multiplex PCR and then size-selected and purified. Paired-end sequencing of the libraries was performed with 100 bp reads on an Illumina HiSeq2000. The paper's data handling went like this. SOAPnuke was used to process the raw data, with reads discarded if the reads contained adapters or uncalled bases, had a mean Phred below 15, or lacked an exact constant-primer or identifier match. High-quality paired reads were merged using COPE v1.2.5, and each unique nucleotide sequence was defined as a clonotype. Clonotypes were aligned to IMGT TRBV, TRBD and TRBJ reference segments using MiTCR v1.1. The analysis included only V-J combinations with a frequency above 0.0001, which together covered 99% to 99.2% of the repertoires. The TCS score was defined as F50 (clonal expansion) divided by E x V (chaos), with BLOSUM62-based TCRdist calculated between CDR3 peptides within each V-J. Welch's t-statistics and random forest reduced around 510 V-J features to around 14, which were used in a naive Bayes classifier (R e1071). The public sequencing data were trimmed at Q25 with fastp and processed into clonotypes with MiXCR by TCRdb, which kept only in-frame beta chains. Rows matching on CDR3 protein sequence are summarized as one entry with the most common DNA and genes. TCRdb's processing, not the authors' own work, is the source of the V and J calls. The sample table holds fewer than 700,000 distinct CDR3 sequences, of which roughly 15% were seen once. In total, the top ten clones hold approximately 18% of the sample.

The CDR3 sequence holds 12 residues, the cysteine and phenylalanine included. CDR3 DNA only is kept here, 36 bases in frame from base 1. V is reduced by 1 base and J by 6 bases, leaving a spacing of 10 bases between them. The germline V gene (reference sequence) yields GTSNPN for CDR1 and SVGIG for CDR2. This clonotype was counted at least ten times. It has no known antigen specificity. No quality values exist for individual bases; no much larger clone is one base distant. Ophthalmopathy patients had moderately to severely active disease, with a Clinical Activity Score of 3 or more, a NOSPECS grade of 4 or more, and a disease duration of less than 3 months. Exclusion was applied to patients with uncontrolled infections, other autoimmune diseases, pregnancy or lactation. Diagnoses relied on clinical symptoms, serum thyroxine and TRAb, thyroid ultrasound and orbital computed tomography. PBMCs were isolated from roughly 10 ml of fresh peripheral blood by Ficoll-Paque density gradient centrifugation. Total RNA was extracted using Trizol reagent, and RNA quality was assessed on an Agilent 2100 Bioanalyzer.

The sequence was collected from a woman aged 18-30 years with Graves' ophthalmopathy. In this chain, TRBV30 is recombined with TRBJ2-7, with no confident D gene call. The sequenced sample was blood. CDR3 region: CAWSGITSEQYF. The base sequence is TGTGCCTGGAGTGGTATAACCTCCGAGCAGTACTTC.